Shown below are 23 T cell receptor beta chains from a single sample sequenced in a study of T cells in Graves' hyperthyroidism and ophthalmopathy. Amplification yielded TCR beta CDR3 regions, with RNA transcripts as the source. HTBI primers drove first-round RT-PCR of the TCR CDR3. MiXCR, run by TCRdb on the multiplex PCR reads, gives a single entry per CDR3 protein. The profile shows 350,000 to 400,000 distinct CDR3 sequences, about 18% of them singletons. The specimen sequenced was blood. The receptors were gathered from a woman aged 18-29 years with Graves' hyperthyroidism.

This clonotype was found many times. The chain recombines TRBV18 with TRBJ2-5, with D possibly matching TRBD2 (6 bases). The length of the CDR3 is 15 residues. Germline V gene sequence: CDR1 KGHSH, CDR2 LQKENI. V lost 4 bases and J 0 bases, leaving 12 bases between the germline ends. DNA of the CDR3: TGTGCCAGCTCACACTACCTAGCGAACCAAGAGACCCAGTACTTC. Its protein is CASSHYLANQETQYF.

This clonotype showed up many times. J is TRBJ1-3 and V is TRBV5-1; D uncertain. This CDR3 comprises 13 residues. V lost 0 bases to trimming and J lost 3 bases, with 4 bases between them. Per germline, CDR1 SGHRS and CDR2 YFSETQ. CDR3 coding DNA: TGCGCCAGCAGCTTGGGAGTTGGAAACACCATATATTTT. Its translation: CASSLGVGNTIYF.

This clonotype has ten or more counts. The rearrangement links TRBV28 to TRBJ2-5; TRBD2 matches at 11 bases. The J segment lost 5 bases and the V segment lost 6 bases, leaving 8 bases of the junction unmatched. CDR1 MDHEN and CDR2 SYDVKM come from the germline V gene. The CDR3 sequence is 15 residues long. The CDR3 sequence is CASSQVAGGTETQYF. CDR3 bases: TGTGCCAGCAGCCAAGTAGCGGGGGGGACCGAGACCCAGTACTTC.

CDR3 nucleotide sequence: TGTGCTAGTGGTTTCGGAGCGTGGCCCCAGCATTTT. It yields the protein CASGFGAWPQHF. V and J are TRBV12-5 and TRBJ1-5; D is undetermined. Trimming took off 3 bases at V and 9 bases at J, with 9 bases between the two ends. CDR1 LGHNT and CDR2 FRNRAP come from the germline V gene. This CDR3 has 12 residues.

V is TRBV6-5 and J is TRBJ1-2; D not resolved. This CDR3 contains 16 residues. The germline V and J ends were trimmed by 1 base and 0 bases, with 12 bases remaining between them. Germline CDR1 MNHEY, CDR2 SVGAGI. CDR3 DNA: TGTGCCAGCAGTTACTTACAGTCAGCACCTAACTATGGCTACACCTTC. Translated, it gives CASSYLQSAPNYGYTF.

This chain joins TRBV2 and TRBJ2-4; D unclear. The V end was cut by 1 base, the J end by 0 bases, with 10 bases between. The CDR3 runs 16 residues. Germline lookup yields CDR1 SNHLY and CDR2 FYNNEI. CDR3 protein: CASSEGEELAKNIQYF. The CDR3 nucleotides are TGTGCCAGCAGTGAAGGAGAAGAGCTAGCCAAAAACATTCAGTACTTC.

The table lists this clonotype with many counts. The chain is built from TRBV12-3 or TRBV12-4 and TRBJ1-3; the D is unclear. Trimming left V 6 bases short and J 4 bases short, with 10 bases between. The CDR3 covers 13 residues. CDR3 sequence reads: CASRTRVGNTIYF. Here the CDR3 DNA reads TGTGCCAGCAGAACCCGGGTAGGAAACACCATATATTTT.

This clonotype was counted at least ten times. The rearrangement links TRBV20-1 to TRBJ1-1; the D is unclear. There are 14 residues in the CDR3. The V end lost 5 bases, the J end lost 7 bases, and 20 bases lay between the germline ends. Per the germline V gene, CDR1 is DFQATT and CDR2 is SNEGSKA (reference sequence). This CDR3 reads CSAPQGTAGFEAFF. Written as DNA, the CDR3 is TGCAGTGCTCCCCAAGGAACAGCGGGTTTTGAAGCTTTCTTT.

This CDR3 is CASSPPRGNDGEAFF. The CDR3 nucleotides read TGTGCCAGCTCACCACCTCGGGGGAATGATGGTGAAGCTTTCTTT. The V call is TRBV18, the J call TRBJ1-1; D might be TRBD1 (5 bases). The CDR3 loop spans 15 amino acids. CDR1 KGHSH and CDR2 LQKENI come from the germline V gene. V shed 0 bases and J shed 7 bases, with 15 bases lying between them. The variable domain in full, completed from reference TRBV18 and TRBJ1-1, reads NAGVMQNPRHLVRRRGQEARLRCSPMKGHSHVYWYRQLPEEGLKFMVYLQKENIIDESGMPKERFSAEFPKEGPSILRIQQVVRGDSAAYFCASSPPRGNDGEAFFGQGTRLTVV.

This clonotype was observed many times. The rearrangement uses TRBV12-3 or TRBV12-4 and TRBJ2-5; D is unresolved. The CDR3 has 12 residues. Trimming pared 5 bases from V and 5 bases from J, leaving 9 bases between. The chain's CDR3 is CASSGTRETQYF. In DNA, the CDR3 is TGTGCCAGCAGTGGAACTCGGGAGACCCAGTACTTC.

The chain couples TRBV6-1 to TRBJ2-7; perhaps TRBD2 as D (5 bases). The CDR3 loop spans 15 amino acids. Trimming cost V 2 bases and J 2 bases, with 13 bases left between them. Germline CDR1 is MNHNS and CDR2 is SASEGT. The DNA for the CDR3 is TGTGCCAGCAGTGAACGCCAGGACGGGGCCTACGAGCAGTACTTC. It is translated as CASSERQDGAYEQYF.

This chain connects TRBV4-1 to TRBJ1-1; D uncertain. The CDR3 has 13 residues. V lost 7 bases to trimming and J lost 1 base, with 10 bases between them. In germline, CDR1 is MGHRA, CDR2 YSYEKL. For the CDR3, the DNA is TGCGCCAGCATCGGACTTTCGAACACTGAAGCTTTCTTT. This gives the protein CASIGLSNTEAFF.

Many counts were recorded for this clonotype. This chain connects TRBV20-1 to TRBJ1-2; D is perhaps TRBD1 (5 bases). Germline assignment: CDR1 DFQATT and CDR2 SNEGSKA (reference sequence). This CDR3 region has 13 residues. Trimming left V 3 bases short and J 4 bases short, with 12 bases between. CDR3 region: CSASRWDGYGYTF. For the CDR3, the DNA is TGCAGTGCTAGTCGGTGGGACGGCTATGGCTACACCTTC.

The table lists this clonotype with many counts. The J gene is TRBJ2-5, the V gene TRBV6-1, with D perhaps TRBD1 (6 bases). The CDR3 length is 14 residues. Trimming stripped 5 bases from V and 5 bases from J, with 15 bases between. Germline values: CDR1 MNHNS, CDR2 SASEGT. The CDR3 sequence is CASSKTQGRETQYF. The CDR3 nucleotides read TGTGCCAGCAGTAAAACACAGGGACGGGAGACCCAGTACTTC.

In this sample, this clonotype turned up a few times. A much bigger clone sits one base away, suggesting this may be a read error. The rearrangement links TRBV15 to TRBJ1-3, with D unresolved. The CDR3 totals 15 residues. Per the germline V gene, CDR1 is LNHNV and CDR2 is YYDKDF (reference sequence). CDR3 residues: CAASREIVSGNTIYF. The DNA for the CDR3 is TGTGCCGCCAGCAGAGAGATTGTCTCTGGAAACACCATATATTTT.

This clonotype was detected many times. The rearrangement uses TRBV5-6 and TRBJ1-5, with D unclear. Germline values: CDR1 SGHDT, CDR2 YYEEEE. The CDR3 is 14 amino acids. V was cut by 1 base and J by 0 bases, with 5 bases left in between. The CDR3 sequence: CASSLTPSNQPQHF. In DNA form, the CDR3 reads TGTGCCAGCAGCTTGACGCCTAGCAATCAGCCCCAGCATTTT.

This clonotype has a count of ten or more. V gene TRBV13 combines with J gene TRBJ1-2, with a possible D match to TRBD1 (5 bases). There are 15 residues in the CDR3. The germline V gene encodes CDR1 PRHDT and CDR2 FYEKMQ (reference sequence). The V end was cut by 7 bases, the J end by 5 bases, with 20 bases between. This chain's CDR3 is CASIALGRGEYGYTF. In nucleotides, the CDR3 is TGTGCCAGCATTGCCCTGGGGAGGGGAGAGTATGGCTACACCTTC.

This clonotype was recorded at least ten times. CDR3 nucleotides: TGCGCCAGCAGCCTACAGGACAATCAGCCCCAGCATTTT. Translated: CASSLQDNQPQHF. The gene calls are TRBV4-1 and TRBJ1-5, with D perhaps TRBD1 (5 bases). V was trimmed by 4 bases and J by 3 bases, leaving 7 bases between them. Germline lookup yields CDR1 MGHRA and CDR2 YSYEKL. This CDR3 spans 13 amino acids.

This clonotype was detected many times. The rearrangement links TRBV12-3 or TRBV12-4 to TRBJ2-7, with 9 nucleotides matching TRBD1. J gave up 2 bases and V 7 bases, and 9 bases lay outside the gene matches. This CDR3 has 15 amino acids. CDR3 loop: CASKLTGGLPYEQYF. The CDR3, as DNA: TGTGCCAGCAAGTTGACAGGGGGACTTCCCTACGAGCAGTACTTC.

This clonotype appeared many times. The chain recombines TRBV12-3 or TRBV12-4 with TRBJ1-1, with D unresolved. The CDR3 length is 13 residues. V was clipped by 4 bases and J by 0 bases, with 6 bases between them. The CDR3: CASSSQLNTEAFF. The DNA for the CDR3 is TGTGCCAGCAGTTCCCAGCTGAACACTGAAGCTTTCTTT.

This clonotype was observed many times. The rearrangement uses TRBV7-3 and TRBJ1-2; D call uncertain. Germline V gives CDR1 SGHTA, CDR2 FQGTGA. With 3 bases removed from V and 5 bases from J, the gap between germline ends came to 10 bases. The length of the CDR3 is 13 residues. DNA of the CDR3: TGTGCCAGCAGCTTGGACGGACGGTATGGCTACACCTTC. Translated: CASSLDGRYGYTF.

This clonotype came up a few times. A much larger clone is a single base away; this may be a read error. Lacking the conserved final phenylalanine or tryptophan, this CDR3 likely reflects a read error. The rearrangement links TRBV6-1 to TRBJ2-2; maybe TRBD2 (6 bases). This CDR3 has 14 amino acids. Looked up from germline, CDR1 is MNHNS and CDR2 is SASEGT. Trimming left V 9 bases short and J 3 bases short, with 14 bases between. The CDR3: CASRRVPDTGELFL. In DNA form, the CDR3 reads TGTGCCAGTAGGAGGGTTCCTGACACCGGGGAGCTGTTTCTT.

This clonotype has only one observation. The chain combines TRBV15 with TRBJ2-7; 8 bases match TRBD1. Germline V gene lookup returns CDR1 LNHNV and CDR2 YYDKDF (reference sequence). With V trimmed by 6 bases and J by 5 bases, 9 bases remained unmatched. The CDR3 spans 14 residues. CDR3 sequence (DNA): TGTGCCACCAGATCCGGGACAGGTTACCACGAGCAGTACTTC. This codes for CATRSGTGYHEQYF.